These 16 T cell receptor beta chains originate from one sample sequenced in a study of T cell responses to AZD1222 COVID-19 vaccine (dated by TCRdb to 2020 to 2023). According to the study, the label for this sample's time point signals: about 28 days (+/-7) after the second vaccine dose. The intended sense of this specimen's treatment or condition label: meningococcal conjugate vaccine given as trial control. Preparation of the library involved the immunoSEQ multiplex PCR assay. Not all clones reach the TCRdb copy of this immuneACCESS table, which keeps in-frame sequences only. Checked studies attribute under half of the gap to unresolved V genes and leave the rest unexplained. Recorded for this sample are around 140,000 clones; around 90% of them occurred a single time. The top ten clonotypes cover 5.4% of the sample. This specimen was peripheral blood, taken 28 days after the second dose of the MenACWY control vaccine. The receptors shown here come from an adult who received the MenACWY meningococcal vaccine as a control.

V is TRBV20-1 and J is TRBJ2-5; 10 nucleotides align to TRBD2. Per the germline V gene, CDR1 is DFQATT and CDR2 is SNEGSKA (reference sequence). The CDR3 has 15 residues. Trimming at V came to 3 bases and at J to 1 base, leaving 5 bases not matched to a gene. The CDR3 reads CSASGGTSVQETQYF. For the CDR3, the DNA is TGCAGTGCTAGTGGAGGGACTAGCGTCCAAGAGACCCAGTACTTC.

CDR3 bases: TGTGCCAGCAGCCAAGAGCGGGCAGGGCGGGGGAAGCAGTACTTC. This translates into CASSQERAGRGKQYF. The genes are TRBV3-1 (or the pseudogene TRBV3-2) and TRBJ2-7; 7 bases align to TRBD2. CDR3 length: 15 residues. The V segment lost 0 bases and the J segment 8 bases; nucleotides outside the gene matches: 10. Germline assignment: CDR1 LGHDT and CDR2 YNNKEL (reference sequence).

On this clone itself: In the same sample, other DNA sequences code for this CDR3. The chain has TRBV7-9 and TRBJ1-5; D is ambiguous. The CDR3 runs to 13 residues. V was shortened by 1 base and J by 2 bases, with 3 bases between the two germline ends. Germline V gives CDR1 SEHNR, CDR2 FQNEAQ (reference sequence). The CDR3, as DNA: TGTGCCAGCAGCTTAGACGGCAATCAGCCCCAGCATTTT. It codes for CASSLDGNQPQHF.

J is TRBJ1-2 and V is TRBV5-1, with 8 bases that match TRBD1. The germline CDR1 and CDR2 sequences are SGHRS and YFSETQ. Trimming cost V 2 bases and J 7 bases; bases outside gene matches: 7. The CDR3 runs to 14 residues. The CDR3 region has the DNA TGCGCCAGCAGCTTTCGCAGGGGGCTCTCTGGCTACACCTTC. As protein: CASSFRRGLSGYTF.

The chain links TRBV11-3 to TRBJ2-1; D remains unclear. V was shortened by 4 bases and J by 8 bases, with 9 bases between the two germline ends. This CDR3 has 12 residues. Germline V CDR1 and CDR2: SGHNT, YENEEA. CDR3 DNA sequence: TGTGCCAGCAGCTCTGACTGGGATGAGCAGTTCTTC. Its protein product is CASSSDWDEQFF.

CDR3 in DNA: TGCAGTGCCCTCGGGTGGACCCAGTACTTC. Translation: CSALGWTQYF. The chain links TRBV20-1 to TRBJ2-5; D is unclear. Germline V gene lookup returns CDR1 DFQATT and CDR2 SNEGSKA (reference sequence). CDR3 length: 10 amino acids. Trimming took off 6 bases at V and 7 bases at J, with 9 bases between the two ends.

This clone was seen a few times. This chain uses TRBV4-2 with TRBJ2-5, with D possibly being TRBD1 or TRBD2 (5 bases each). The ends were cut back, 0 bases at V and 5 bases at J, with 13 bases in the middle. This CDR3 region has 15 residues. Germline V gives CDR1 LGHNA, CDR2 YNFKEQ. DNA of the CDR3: TGTGCCAGCAGCCAAGATTTTTCCGGGGCGGAGACCCAGTACTTC. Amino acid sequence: CASSQDFSGAETQYF.

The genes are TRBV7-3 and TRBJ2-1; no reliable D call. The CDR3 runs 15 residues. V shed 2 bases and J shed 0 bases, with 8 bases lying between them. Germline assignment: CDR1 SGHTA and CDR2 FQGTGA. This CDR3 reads CASSLSVSSYNEQFF. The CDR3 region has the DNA TGTGCCAGCAGCTTATCCGTAAGCTCCTACAATGAGCAGTTCTTC. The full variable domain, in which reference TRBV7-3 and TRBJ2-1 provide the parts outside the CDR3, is GAGVSQTPSNKVTEKGKYVELRCDPISGHTALYWYRQSLGQGPEFLIYFQGTGAADDSGLPNDRFFAVRPEGSVSTLKIQRTERGDSAVYLCASSLSVSSYNEQFFGPGTRLTVL.

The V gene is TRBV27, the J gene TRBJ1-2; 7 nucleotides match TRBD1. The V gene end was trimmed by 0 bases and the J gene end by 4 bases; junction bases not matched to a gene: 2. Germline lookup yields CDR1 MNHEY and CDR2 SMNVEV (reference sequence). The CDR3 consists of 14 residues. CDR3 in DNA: TGTGCCAGCAGTTTATCCCGGGACAGCTATGGCTACACCTTC. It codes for CASSLSRDSYGYTF.

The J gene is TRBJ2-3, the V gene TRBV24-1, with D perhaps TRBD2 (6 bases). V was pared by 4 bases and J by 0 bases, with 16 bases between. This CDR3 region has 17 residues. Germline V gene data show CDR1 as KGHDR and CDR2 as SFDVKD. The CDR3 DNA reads TGTGCCACCAGTGAGTCTATAGTCGGGGGTAGCACAGATACGCAGTATTTT. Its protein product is CATSESIVGGSTDTQYF.

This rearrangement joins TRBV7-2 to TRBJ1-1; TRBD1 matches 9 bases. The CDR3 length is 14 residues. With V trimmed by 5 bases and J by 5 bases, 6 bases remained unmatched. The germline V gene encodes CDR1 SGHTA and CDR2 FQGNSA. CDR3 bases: TGTGCCAGCAGCGCACAGGGGGCGGTGACTGAAGCTTTCTTT. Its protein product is CASSAQGAVTEAFF. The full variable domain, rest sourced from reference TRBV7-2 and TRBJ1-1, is GAGVSQSPSNKVTEKGKDVELRCDPISGHTALYWYRQSLGQGLEFLIYFQGNSAPDKSGLPSDRFSAERTGGSVSTLTIQRTQQEDSAVYLCASSAQGAVTEAFFGQGTRLTVV.

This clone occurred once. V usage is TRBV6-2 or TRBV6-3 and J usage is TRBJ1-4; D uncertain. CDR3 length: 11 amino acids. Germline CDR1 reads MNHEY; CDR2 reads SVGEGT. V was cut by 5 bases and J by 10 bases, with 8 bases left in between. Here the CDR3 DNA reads TGTGCCAGCAGTCGCGACGGAAAACTGTTTTTT. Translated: CASSRDGKLFF.

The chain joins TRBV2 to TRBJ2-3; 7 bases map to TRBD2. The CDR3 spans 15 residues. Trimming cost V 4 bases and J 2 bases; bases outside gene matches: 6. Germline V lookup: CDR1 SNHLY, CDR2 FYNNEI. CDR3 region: CASSGSGRITDTQYF. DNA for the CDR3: TGTGCCAGCAGTGGGTCCGGGAGGATCACAGATACGCAGTATTTT. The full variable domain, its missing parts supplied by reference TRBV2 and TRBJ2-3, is EPEVTQTPSHQVTQMGQEVILRCVPISNHLYFYWYRQILGQKVEFLVSFYNNEISEKSEIFDDQFSVERPDGSNFTLKIRSTKLEDSAMYFCASSGSGRITDTQYFGPGTRLTVL.

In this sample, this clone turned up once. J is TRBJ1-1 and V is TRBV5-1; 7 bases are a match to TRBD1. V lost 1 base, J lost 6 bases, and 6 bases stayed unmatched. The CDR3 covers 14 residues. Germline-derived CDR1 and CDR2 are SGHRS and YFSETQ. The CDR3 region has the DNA TGCGCCAGCAGCTTGTACGGGACAGAGGCTGAAGCTTTCTTT. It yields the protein CASSLYGTEAEAFF.

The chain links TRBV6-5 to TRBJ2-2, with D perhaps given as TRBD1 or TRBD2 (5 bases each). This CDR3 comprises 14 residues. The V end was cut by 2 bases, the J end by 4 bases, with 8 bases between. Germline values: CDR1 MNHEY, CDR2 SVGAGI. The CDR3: CASSYTRGTGELFF. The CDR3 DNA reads TGTGCCAGCAGTTACACTAGGGGCACCGGGGAGCTGTTTTTT.

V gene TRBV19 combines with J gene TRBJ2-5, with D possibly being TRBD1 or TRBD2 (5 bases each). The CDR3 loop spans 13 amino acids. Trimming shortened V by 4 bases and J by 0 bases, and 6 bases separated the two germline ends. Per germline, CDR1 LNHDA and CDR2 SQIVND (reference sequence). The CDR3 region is CASSRGYQETQYF. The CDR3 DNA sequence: TGTGCCAGTAGTAGGGGGTACCAAGAGACCCAGTACTTC. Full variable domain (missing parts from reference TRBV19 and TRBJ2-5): DGGITQSPKYLFRKEGQNVTLSCEQNLNHDAMYWYRQDPGQGLRLIYYSQIVNDFQKGDIAEGYSVSREKKESFPLTVTSAQKNPTAFYLCASSRGYQETQYFGPGTRLLVL.